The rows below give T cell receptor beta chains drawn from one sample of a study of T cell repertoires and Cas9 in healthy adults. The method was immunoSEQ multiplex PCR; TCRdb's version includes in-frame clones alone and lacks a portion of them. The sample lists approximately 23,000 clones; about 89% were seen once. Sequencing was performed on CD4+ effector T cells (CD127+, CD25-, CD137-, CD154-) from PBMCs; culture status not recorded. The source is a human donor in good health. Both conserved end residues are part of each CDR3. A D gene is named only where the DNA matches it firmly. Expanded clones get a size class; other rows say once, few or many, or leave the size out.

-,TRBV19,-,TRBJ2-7,CASSISRGSYEQYF,TGTGCCAGTAGTATAAGTAGGGGGAGTTACGAGCAGTACTTC
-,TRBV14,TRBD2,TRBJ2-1,CASSQYSSSGGHNEQFF,TGTGCCAGCAGCCAGTACTCTTCTAGCGGAGGACACAATGAGCAGTTCTTC
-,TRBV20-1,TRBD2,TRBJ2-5,CSAETGRAQYF,TGCAGTGCCGAGACTGGGAGGGCCCAGTACTTC
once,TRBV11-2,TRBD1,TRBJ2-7,CASSLEGQGFYEQYF,TGTGCCAGCAGCTTAGAAGGACAGGGGTTCTACGAGCAGTACTTC
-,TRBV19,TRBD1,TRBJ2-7,CASSIGQGIYEQYF,TGTGCCAGTAGTATCGGACAGGGGATCTACGAGCAGTACTTC
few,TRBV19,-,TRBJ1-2,CASRVGAQGNYGYTF,TGTGCCAGTCGCGTGGGGGCACAGGGCAACTATGGCTACACCTTC
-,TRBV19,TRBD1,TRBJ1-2,CATWDRGRRNYGYTF,TGTGCCACCTGGGACAGGGGGCGCCGGAACTATGGCTACACCTTC
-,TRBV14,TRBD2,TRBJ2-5,CASSPVGLAGAPTQYF,TGTGCCAGCAGCCCGGTGGGACTAGCGGGGGCCCCGACCCAGTACTTC
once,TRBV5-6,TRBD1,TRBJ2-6,CASSLLGTGLSGANVLTF,TGTGCCAGCAGCTTGTTGGGGACAGGGCTCTCTGGGGCCAACGTCCTGACTTTC
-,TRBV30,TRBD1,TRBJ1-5,CVWNRQGEFYNQPQHF,TGTGTCTGGAACCGACAGGGGGAGTTCTACAATCAGCCCCAGCATTTT
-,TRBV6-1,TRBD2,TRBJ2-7,CASRVLAGGAYEQYF,TGTGCCAGCAGAGTACTAGCGGGGGGAGCCTACGAGCAGTACTTC
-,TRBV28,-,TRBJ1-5,CASRPRGVGGNQPQHF,TGTGCCAGCAGACCTAGGGGCGTCGGGGGCAATCAGCCCCAGCATTTT
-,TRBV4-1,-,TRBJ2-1,CASSQLGLTRDEQFF,TGCGCCAGCAGCCAATTGGGGCTAACTCGGGATGAGCAGTTCTTC
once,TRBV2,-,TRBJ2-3,CASSGRGPSTDTQYF,TGTGCCAGCAGTGGCCGGGGGCCTAGCACAGATACGCAGTATTTT
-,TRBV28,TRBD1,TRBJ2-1,CASSRPPGQRYNEQFF,TGTGCCAGCAGTCGGCCGCCGGGACAGCGATACAATGAGCAGTTCTTC
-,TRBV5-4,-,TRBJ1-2,CASSLSSRGYTF,TGTGCCAGCAGCTTGAGTAGTAGGGGCTACACCTTC
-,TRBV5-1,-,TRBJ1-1,CASSSEGTPMNTEAFF,TGCGCCAGCAGCTCCGAGGGCACCCCAATGAACACTGAAGCTTTCTTT
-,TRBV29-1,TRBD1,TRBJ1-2,CSVAGQGGSYGYTF,TGCAGCGTTGCCGGACAGGGGGGTTCCTATGGCTACACCTTC
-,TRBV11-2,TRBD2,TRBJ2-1,CASSPRLASQFF,TGTGCCAGCAGCCCGCGACTAGCATCGCAGTTCTTC
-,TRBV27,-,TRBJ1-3,CASGPIAGGRNTIYF,TGTGCCAGTGGCCCCATTGCTGGGGGGCGAAACACCATATATTTT
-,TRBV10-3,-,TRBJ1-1,CAIKNRGNTEAFF,TGTGCCATCAAGAATCGCGGAAACACTGAAGCTTTCTTT
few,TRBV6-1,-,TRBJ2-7,CASSGLGTGEYEQYF,TGTGCCAGCAGTGGACTGGGGACGGGGGAGTACGAGCAGTACTTC
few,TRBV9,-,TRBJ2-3,CASSVELSFHTDTQYF,TGTGCCAGCAGCGTAGAGTTGAGCTTCCACACAGATACGCAGTATTTT
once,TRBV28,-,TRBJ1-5,CATRRSVRSNQPQHF,TGTGCCACCCGTCGCAGCGTCAGAAGCAATCAGCCCCAGCATTTT
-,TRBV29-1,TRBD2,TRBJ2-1,CSVGFTGGNEQFF,TGCAGCGTTGGATTCACGGGGGGCAATGAGCAGTTCTTC
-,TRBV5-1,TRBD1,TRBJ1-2,CASSLGFTPGQAYGYTF,TGCGCCAGCAGCTTGGGGTTCACTCCGGGACAGGCCTATGGCTACACCTTC
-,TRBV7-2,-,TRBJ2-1,CASSAKVDSYNEQFF,TGTGCCAGCAGCGCCAAAGTCGACAGCTACAATGAGCAGTTCTTC
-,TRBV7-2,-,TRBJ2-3,CASSLAGGDSDTQYF,TGTGCCAGCAGCTTAGCAGGGGGGGACTCCGATACGCAGTATTTT
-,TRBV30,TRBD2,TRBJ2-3,CAWSVGLAGGPDTQYF,TGTGCCTGGAGTGTCGGACTAGCGGGAGGGCCAGATACGCAGTATTTT
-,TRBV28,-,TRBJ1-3,CASSFQGGSGNTIYF,TGTGCCAGCAGTTTTCAGGGAGGATCTGGAAACACCATATATTTT
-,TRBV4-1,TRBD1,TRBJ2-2,CASSQVKVARGTGGALSGELFF,TGCGCCAGCAGCCAAGTTAAGGTTGCACGCGGGACAGGGGGCGCATTGTCCGGGGAGCTGTTTTTT
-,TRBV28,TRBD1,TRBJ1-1,CASSLLTGEDTEAFF,TGTGCCAGCAGCCTGTTGACAGGGGAGGACACTGAAGCTTTCTTT
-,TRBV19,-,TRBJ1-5,CASSAGAQAHQPQHF,TGTGCCAGTAGTGCAGGAGCCCAGGCACATCAGCCCCAGCATTTT
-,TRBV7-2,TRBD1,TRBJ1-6,CASSTGQESPLHF,TGTGCCAGCAGCACAGGACAGGAATCACCCCTCCACTTT
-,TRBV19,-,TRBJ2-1,CASSIRINEQFF,TGTGCCAGTAGTATCCGGATCAATGAGCAGTTCTTC
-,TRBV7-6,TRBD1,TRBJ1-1,CASSLMTGVATEAFF,TGTGCCAGCAGCTTGATGACAGGGGTGGCCACTGAAGCTTTCTTT
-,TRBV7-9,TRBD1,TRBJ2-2,CASSSRTGRDTGELFF,TGTGCCAGCAGCTCCCGGACAGGGCGGGACACCGGGGAGCTGTTTTTT
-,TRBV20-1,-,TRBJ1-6,CSAHYPPLHF,TGCAGTGCCCACTATCCACCCCTCCACTTT
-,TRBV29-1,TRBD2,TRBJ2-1,CSVVGGGGALNEQFF,TGCAGCGTGGTAGGCGGCGGGGGGGCCCTCAATGAGCAGTTCTTC
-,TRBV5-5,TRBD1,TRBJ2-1,CASSLGQGPPNEQFF,TGTGCCAGCAGCCTTGGACAGGGTCCCCCCAATGAGCAGTTCTTC
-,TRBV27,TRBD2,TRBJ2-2,CASSPWTSRNTGELFF,TGTGCCAGCAGTCCCTGGACTAGCAGGAACACCGGGGAGCTGTTTTTT
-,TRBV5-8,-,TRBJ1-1,CASSLEGALNTEAFF,TGTGCCAGCAGCTTAGAAGGGGCTTTGAACACTGAAGCTTTCTTT
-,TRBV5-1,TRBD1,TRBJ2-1,CASRAGQGGFGEQFF,TGCGCCAGCAGGGCCGGACAGGGGGGTTTTGGTGAGCAGTTCTTC
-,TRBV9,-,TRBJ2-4,CASSPPGLQGAKNIQYF,TGTGCCAGCAGCCCCCCGGGGCTACAGGGCGCCAAAAACATTCAGTACTTC
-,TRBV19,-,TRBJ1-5,CASSPGAVSQPQHF,TGTGCCAGTAGTCCGGGGGCGGTAAGTCAGCCCCAGCATTTT
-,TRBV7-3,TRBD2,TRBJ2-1,CASSLAGGLNNEQFF,TGTGCCAGCAGCCTAGCGGGTGGGCTAAACAATGAGCAGTTCTTC
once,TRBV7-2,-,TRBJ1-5,CASSRTRDQPQHF,TGTGCCAGCAGCCGTACCCGCGATCAGCCCCAGCATTTT
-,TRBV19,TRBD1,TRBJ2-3,CASSIARQGGTDTQYF,TGTGCCAGTAGTATAGCCCGACAGGGTGGCACAGATACGCAGTATTTT
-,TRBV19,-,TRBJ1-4,CASSERGATNEKLFF,TGTGCCAGTAGTGAGAGGGGGGCAACTAATGAAAAACTGTTTTTT
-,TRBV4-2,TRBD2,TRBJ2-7,CASSQGSGGILSEQYF,TGTGCCAGCAGCCAAGGGTCGGGAGGGATTCTCTCCGAGCAGTACTTC
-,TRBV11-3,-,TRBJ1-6,CASSLEPRDNSPLHF,TGTGCCAGCAGCTTAGAGCCCAGGGACAATTCACCCCTCCACTTT
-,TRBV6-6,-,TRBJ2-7,CASSYSRTVNEQYF,TGTGCCAGCAGTTACTCAAGGACAGTAAACGAGCAGTACTTC
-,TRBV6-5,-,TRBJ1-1,CASSRGTTEAFF,TGTGCCAGCAGTCGTGGGACAACTGAAGCTTTCTTT
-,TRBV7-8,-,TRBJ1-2,CASSPEQYNYGYTF,TGTGCCAGCAGCCCCGAACAGTATAACTATGGCTACACCTTC
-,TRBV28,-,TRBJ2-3,CASSLRRFASTDTQYF,TGTGCCAGCAGTTTAAGGCGGTTCGCTAGCACAGATACGCAGTATTTT